The following is a T cell receptor beta chain sequence with its context. Germline V gene lookup returns CDR1 SQVTM and CDR2 ANQGSEA. CDR3 length: 13 residues. V gave up 7 bases and J gave up 1 base, with 13 bases separating them. For the second PCR, which ran for about 7 to 11 cycles, a sample-barcoded 5' primer and a J-beta primer mix were used. In TCRdb, the 5' RACE reads were re-called with MiXCR into one record per CDR3 protein. The sample lists about 1,500,000 distinct CDR3 sequences, roughly 27% occurring once. The source of the sample is a study of blood T cells in healthy people across ages. The rearrangement links TRBV29-1 to TRBJ1-1; D possibly corresponds to TRBD1 (5 bases). The receptor's source is a woman in her thirties in good health. Material: blood. Here the CDR3 reads CSALGLTNTEAFF. DNA of the CDR3: TGCAGCGCCCTGGGGCTTACGAACACTGAAGCTTTCTTT.